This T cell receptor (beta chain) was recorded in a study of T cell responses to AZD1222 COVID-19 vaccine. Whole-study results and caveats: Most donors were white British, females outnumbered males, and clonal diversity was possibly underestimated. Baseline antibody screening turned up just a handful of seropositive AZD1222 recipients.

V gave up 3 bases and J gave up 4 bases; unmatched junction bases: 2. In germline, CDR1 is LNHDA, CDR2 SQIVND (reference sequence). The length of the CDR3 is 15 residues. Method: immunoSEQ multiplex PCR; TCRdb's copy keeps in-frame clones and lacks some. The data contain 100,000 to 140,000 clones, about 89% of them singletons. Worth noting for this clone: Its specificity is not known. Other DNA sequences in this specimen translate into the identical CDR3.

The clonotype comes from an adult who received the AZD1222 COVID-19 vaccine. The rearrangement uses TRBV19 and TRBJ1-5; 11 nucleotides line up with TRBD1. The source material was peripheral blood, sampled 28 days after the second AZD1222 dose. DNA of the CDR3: TGTGCCAGTAGTATCGGGACAGGGGGAAATCAGCCCCAGCATTTT. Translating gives CASSIGTGGNQPQHF.